Detailed here is one TCR beta chain. Its antigen target is currently unknown. No clone much larger than this one lies a single base away; base qualities are absent. TCRbeta CDR3 regions were amplified from genomic DNA by means of the immunoSEQ Assay, a bias-controlled multiplex PCR. Processing in the source paper ran as follows. The number of nucleated cells in each sample was estimated from the amplification of reference gene primers within the assay. To quantify the absolute abundance of each unique TCRbeta CDR3 rearrangement, sequence reads were collapsed and filtered. Productive Simpson clonality was computed per sample as the square root of Simpson's diversity index over productive rearrangements. Drawn from immuneACCESS, this table holds only the in-frame rearrangements with V and J called that TCRdb kept. Clones are partly lost; checked studies trace under half to an unresolved V gene and leave the rest unexplained. For V, J and clone size, that table is used; D and trimming come from the DNA. The sample profile shows about 160,000 clones; approximately 84% of them were found once. Clones ranked in the top ten supply over 20% of the sample.

Relative to germline, V is 2 bases shorter and J is 2 bases shorter, with 4 bases between their ends. CDR1 and CDR2 are read off the germline V gene (reference sequence) as MNHEY and SMNVEV. The CDR3 covers 13 residues, taking in both the cysteine and the phenylalanine. Only the CDR3 part of the read is kept: 39 bases, read in frame from the first base. This record comes from a study of blood T cell repertoires in COVID-19 (dated by TCRdb to 2019 to 2021). Background on the whole study: Samples from collaborators originated in the United States, Italy and Spain and spanned both the acute and convalescent phases of COVID-19. The repertoires were made available in a free public database intended to serve as a resource for research on the immune response to SARS-CoV-2. Sample metadata almost always included a de-identified subject ID, COVID-19 status, age in years and sex. Where available, HLA class I and class II types were taken from metadata supplied by the sample provider and were not determined by assay-based typing. Samples came from the ongoing ImmuneRACE study (first 160 participants) plus 1,254 subjects from 6 global collaborators. The material from the prospective study consisted of cDNA or gDNA derived from T cells, B-cell-depleted T cells, or PBMCs. Deeply sampled blood TCRbeta repertoires from subjects exposed to, actively infected with, or recovered from COVID-19 were included in the dataset.

The paper's findings and limits, for the study overall: How much clinical and demographic metadata was included differed by source and by participant, and the metadata was provided uncurated.

Collaborating institutions collected whole blood in K2EDTA tubes following their own protocols. For TCRbeta analysis, collaborator samples were shipped as frozen whole blood, as isolated PBMCs, or as DNA extracted from either sample type. The chain was built from TRBV27 and TRBJ1-5; the D gene is not confidently resolved. This TCR was recovered from an elderly woman with acute or convalescent COVID-19. The sample was peripheral blood. The CDR3 is CASSLLGNQPQHF. In nucleotide form, the sequence is TGTGCCAGCAGTTTACTCGGCAATCAGCCCCAGCATTTT.